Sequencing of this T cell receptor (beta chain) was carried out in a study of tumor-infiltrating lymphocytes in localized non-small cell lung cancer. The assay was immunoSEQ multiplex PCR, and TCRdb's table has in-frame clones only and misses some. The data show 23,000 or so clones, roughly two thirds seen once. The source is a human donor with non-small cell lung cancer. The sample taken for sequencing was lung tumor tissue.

The CDR3 here is CASSAGTAYSGGYTF. DNA of the CDR3: TGTGCCAGCAGCGCCGGGACAGCCTACTCGGGGGGCTACACCTTC. The V call is TRBV5-5, the J call TRBJ1-2; 7 bases are a match to TRBD1. This CDR3 contains 15 residues. The V gene's germline CDR1 is SGHKS and CDR2 YYEKEE (reference sequence). J lost 8 bases, V lost 4 bases, and 14 bases had no gene match.